A single sample gave rise to the 5 T cell receptor beta chains below, sequenced in a study of neoadjuvant anti-PD-1 for oral cavity cancer. The data were produced by immunoSEQ multiplex PCR, yet TCRdb's version contains in-frame clones alone and is incomplete. Here the sample spans about 12,000 clones, about 71% being singletons. Time point defined: after neoadjuvant nivolumab, at surgical resection. Material: PBMCs, obtained after nivolumab (anti-PD-1) treatment. Every receptor here comes from a person aged 35-80 years with oral cavity squamous cell carcinoma.

The chain links TRBV12-1 to TRBJ2-7; the table calls TRBD2, which could not be checked here. TRBV12-1 is assigned pseudogene status. The CDR3 is 20 amino acids. Here the CDR3 reads CASRKSTWGRENSRAYEQYF. Written as DNA, the CDR3 is TGTGCCAGCCGCAAGTCAACTTGGGGCCGGGAGAACAGCCGAGCCTACGAGCAGTACTTC.

The gene calls are TRBV27 and TRBJ2-7; 9 nucleotides align to TRBD1. Germline assignment: CDR1 MNHEY and CDR2 SMNVEV (reference sequence). The CDR3 length is 17 residues. Trimming at V came to 6 bases and at J to 0 bases, leaving 12 bases not matched to a gene. The CDR3 DNA sequence: TGTGCCAGCAGCCTAAGGACAGGGGCTACAAGCTCCTACGAGCAGTACTTC. Translated: CASSLRTGATSSYEQYF.

V gene TRBV5-4 combines with J gene TRBJ2-2; D may be TRBD2 (6 bases). Germline CDR1 is SGHNT and CDR2 is YYREEE (reference sequence). The CDR3 consists of 14 residues. Trimming stripped 4 bases from V and 3 bases from J, with 10 bases between. CDR3 amino acids: CASSPWGDTGELFF. The CDR3 nucleotides are TGTGCCAGCAGCCCCTGGGGGGACACCGGGGAGCTGTTTTTT.

This chain links TRBV6-6 with TRBJ1-4, with 7 bases aligning to TRBD1. The trim removed 8 bases at V and 2 bases at J, leaving 5 bases unmatched. CDR1 and CDR2 (germline): MNHNY, SVGAGI (reference sequence). The CDR3 totals 14 residues. The CDR3 loop is CASCSGGTNEKLFF. CDR3 nucleotide sequence: TGTGCCAGCTGCTCAGGGGGGACTAATGAAAAACTGTTTTTT.

The chain carries TRBV6-1 and TRBJ2-7, with unresolved D. This CDR3 is built from 14 residues. The V gene's germline CDR1 is MNHNS and CDR2 SASEGT. The V gene lost 3 bases and the J gene lost 6 bases, with 15 bases spanning the gap. The CDR3 nucleotides are TGTGCCAGCAGTGACCCCAACTTCCCAGGCGAGCAGTACTTC. Translated: CASSDPNFPGEQYF.